These 32 T cell receptor beta chains came from one sample sequenced in a study of molecular identifiers for immune sequencing clone quantification. TCRdb re-called the PCR reads with MiXCR, one entry per CDR3 protein. In the table there are around 6,000 distinct CDR3 sequences, less than 20% of which are singletons. Sequenced sample: naive CD8+ T cells from blood, with Jurkat cell RNA spiked in. Subset defined: FACS-sorted CD8+CD4-CCR7+CD45RA+ naive T cells. The source is a human donor in good health. Some libraries in this study had Jurkat cell RNA spiked in.

This clonotype was counted at least ten times. This chain links TRBV4-3 with TRBJ2-2; D call uncertain. Deletions cut 0 bases from V and 10 bases from J, with 12 bases between. The germline gives CDR1 LGHNA, CDR2 YSLEER. The CDR3 runs to 14 residues. The CDR3 here is CASSQDRFYPELFF. The CDR3 DNA follows: TGCGCCAGCAGCCAAGATAGGTTCTACCCGGAGCTGTTTTTT.

This clonotype was counted ten times or more. This chain joins TRBV12-3 or TRBV12-4 and TRBJ2-3, with 10 bases that match TRBD2. CDR3 size: 14 residues. The junction had 5 bases not matched to a gene; V was cut back by 3 bases and J by 8 bases. CDR3 sequence (DNA): TGTGCCAGCAGTTTTCTAGCGGGGGTACTTACGCAGTATTTT. This translates into CASSFLAGVLTQYF.

This clonotype is labeled as medium-sized. This chain uses TRBV7-8 with TRBJ1-1; D not certain. The CDR3 loop spans 14 amino acids. The germline CDR1 and CDR2 sequences are SGHVS and FQNEAQ. Trimming stripped 2 bases from V and 1 base from J, with 8 bases between. CDR3 region: CASSLSRQNTEAFF. In nucleotides, the CDR3 is TGTGCCAGCAGCTTAAGTAGGCAGAACACTGAAGCTTTCTTT.

This clonotype is labeled as medium-sized. The chain is built from TRBV12-3 or TRBV12-4 and TRBJ1-1; 7 nucleotides align to TRBD1. The CDR3 extends over 14 amino acids. The ends lost 6 bases at V and 3 bases at J; junction bases unmatched: 7. CDR3 sequence reads: CASSLYTGDTEAFF. In DNA form, the CDR3 reads TGTGCCAGCAGCCTTTATACAGGGGACACTGAAGCTTTCTTT.

Within the sample, this clonotype is medium-sized. The rearrangement joins TRBV2 to TRBJ2-3, with 8 bases matching TRBD1. This CDR3 has 16 amino acids. V gave up 5 bases and J gave up 2 bases; unmatched junction bases: 9. The germline gives CDR1 SNHLY, CDR2 FYNNEI. Here the CDR3 DNA reads TGTGCCAGCAGTTCATCGGACAGGGAGGTCACAGATACGCAGTATTTT. Translation gives CASSSSDREVTDTQYF.

This clonotype is classed as medium-sized. The V and J genes are TRBV19 and TRBJ1-1; no reliable D call. The CDR3 contains 14 residues. V lost 5 bases, J lost 1 base, and 11 bases lay in between. The V gene's germline CDR1 is LNHDA and CDR2 SQIVND (reference sequence). The CDR3 is CASSAVLPNTEAFF. The DNA of the CDR3 is TGTGCCAGTAGTGCAGTCCTCCCGAACACTGAAGCTTTCTTT.

As for this clonotype: A much larger clone differs by one base, so this may be a read error. A read error is likely, as this CDR3 ends without the conserved phenylalanine or tryptophan. The chain carries TRBV7-9 and TRBJ2-3; D gene uncertain. Trimming removed 4 bases at V and 4 bases at J, with 3 bases between. There are 11 residues in the CDR3. Per germline, CDR1 SEHNR and CDR2 FQNEAQ (reference sequence). The CDR3 DNA reads as TGTGCCAGCAGCTCTCCAGATACGCAGTATTTA. It is translated as CASSSPDTQYL.

This clonotype is categorized as medium-sized (0.01 to 0.1%). This chain connects TRBV30 to TRBJ2-2, with D hard to call. The CDR3 covers 12 residues. Trimming cost V 0 bases and J 7 bases, with 6 bases left between them. Germline CDR1 is GTSNPN and CDR2 is SVGIG (reference sequence). As DNA, the CDR3 is TGTGCCTGGAGTGTAAGCAACGGGGAGCTGTTTTTT. Translating it yields CAWSVSNGELFF.

Within the sample, this clonotype is medium-sized (0.01 to 0.1%). The J gene is TRBJ2-3, the V gene TRBV11-2, with 7 bases fitting TRBD1. Germline-derived CDR1 and CDR2 are SGHAT and FQNNGV. The CDR3 has 16 amino acids. V trimming: 5 bases; J trimming: 0 bases; junction bases outside the gene matches: 8. The CDR3 sequence is CASSRPGQSSTDTQYF. The CDR3, as DNA: TGTGCCAGCAGCCGTCCGGGACAGTCTAGCACAGATACGCAGTATTTT.

This clonotype was seen more than once but under ten times. This could be a read error, since a much larger clone is one nucleotide away. This rearrangement joins TRBV18 to TRBJ2-1, with no clear D. CDR1 and CDR2 (germline): KGHSH, LQKENI. The CDR3 totals 13 residues. The CDR3 sequence is CASPPEIYNEQFF. CDR3 nucleotides: TGTGCCAGCCCACCAGAAATTTACAATGAGCAGTTCTTC.

This clonotype was counted many times. The CDR3 here is CASSSLAGAKLAGETLTDTQYF. In DNA, the CDR3 is TGTGCCAGCAGCTCGCTGGCGGGGGCGAAGCTAGCGGGAGAGACACTCACAGATACGCAGTATTTT. The chain carries TRBV13 and TRBJ2-3; 10 bases are shared with TRBD2. Germline CDR1 reads PRHDT; CDR2 reads FYEKMQ (reference sequence). The CDR3 runs to 22 residues. The junction had 24 bases not matched to a gene; V was cut back by 4 bases and J by 2 bases.

The sample holds many counts of this clonotype. This chain links TRBV20-1 with TRBJ1-3; TRBD1 might be the D (5 bases). The CDR3 has 15 residues. Germline loops: CDR1 DFQATT, CDR2 SNEGSKA (reference sequence). Trimming stripped 1 base from V and 8 bases from J, with 18 bases between. The CDR3 region has the DNA TGCAGTGCTAGAGGGCCGACAGTGGTCCTCGACACCATATATTTT. Translating gives CSARGPTVVLDTIYF.

Judged by abundance, this clonotype is medium-sized. The chain couples TRBV27 to TRBJ1-5, with 10 bases identical to TRBD1. CDR3 length: 16 amino acids. V lost 0 bases to trimming and J lost 5 bases; unmatched junction nucleotides: 4. Germline CDR1 reads MNHEY; CDR2 reads SMNVEV (reference sequence). In DNA form, the CDR3 reads TGTGCCAGCAGTTTATCAGGGACAGGGGTACATCAGCCCCAGCATTTT. This codes for CASSLSGTGVHQPQHF.

This clonotype was detected ten times or more. This chain links TRBV5-1 with TRBJ2-3; the D is unclear. Trimming shortened V by 4 bases and J by 6 bases, and 9 bases separated the two germline ends. Per the germline V gene, CDR1 is SGHRS and CDR2 is YFSETQ. This CDR3 comprises 12 residues. The CDR3 reads CASSPVADTQYF. For the CDR3, the DNA is TGCGCCAGCAGCCCCGTCGCGGATACGCAGTATTTT.

In its sample, this clonotype was seen a few times. A clone one base away is much larger, so this may be a read error. The chain has TRBV20-1 and TRBJ2-2; 7 bases line up with TRBD2. CDR1 and CDR2 from the germline V gene are DFQATT and SNEGSKA (reference sequence). This CDR3 has 14 amino acids. The CDR3 protein is CSASGRSLTGEPFF. CDR3 in DNA: TGCAGTGCTAGCGGGAGGTCCCTCACCGGGGAGCCGTTTTTT.

Remarks on this clonotype: A read error is possible here, since a much larger clone lies one base away. This chain joins TRBV12-3 or TRBV12-4 and TRBJ2-2, with a tentative D call TRBD2 (5 bases). The CDR3 runs 15 residues. The CDR3 sequence: CTSRSPTMNTGELFF. DNA of the CDR3: TGTACCAGCCGATCGCCGACTATGAACACCGGGGAGCTGTTTTTT.

This clonotype was recorded many times. The chain combines TRBV7-8 with TRBJ2-7; tentatively, D is TRBD1 (6 bases). The CDR3 is 15 residues long. The V gene lost 3 bases and the J gene lost 3 bases, with 15 bases spanning the gap. Germline-derived CDR1 and CDR2 are SGHVS and FQNEAQ. The CDR3 loop is CASSFSPGEVYEQYF. Written as DNA, the CDR3 is TGTGCCAGCAGCTTCTCTCCAGGGGAAGTCTACGAGCAGTACTTC.

This clonotype rates as medium-sized. The CDR3 here is CASSQSAGAETQYF. In DNA, the CDR3 is TGTGCCAGCAGCCAATCCGCGGGGGCAGAGACCCAGTACTTC. The V and J genes are TRBV6-2 or TRBV6-3 and TRBJ2-5; TRBD2 is a possible D gene (7 bases). V lost 6 bases to trimming and J lost 4 bases, with 15 bases between them. The CDR3 spans 14 residues. The germline CDR1 and CDR2 sequences are MNHEY and SVGEGT.

As concerns this clonotype: This may be a read error, as it is one base from a much larger clone. The chain uses TRBV12-3 or TRBV12-4 and TRBJ1-6; no firm D call. The V end lost 8 bases, the J end lost 7 bases, and 15 bases lay between the germline ends. This CDR3 is 14 amino acids long. CDR3 bases: TGTGCCAGCGGACCGCAGGTTTGGAATTCACCCCTCCACTTT. Translating gives CASGPQVWNSPLHF.

This clonotype ranks as medium-sized. V gene TRBV28 combines with J gene TRBJ1-1, with D perhaps TRBD1 (5 bases). This CDR3 is 14 amino acids long. V was clipped by 3 bases and J by 4 bases, with 12 bases between them. Germline assignment: CDR1 MDHEN and CDR2 SYDVKM. The CDR3 DNA is TGTGCCAGCAGTTTTCAGGGAAGGTCCACTGAAGCTTTCTTT. It encodes CASSFQGRSTEAFF.

On this clonotype itself: This sequence may be a read error, since a much larger clone differs from it by one base. This sequence joins TRBV6-5 and TRBJ1-1; D is unclear. The CDR3 sequence is 15 residues long. The V gene lost 0 bases and the J gene lost 4 bases, with 12 bases spanning the gap. CDR1 and CDR2 (germline): MNHEY, SVGAGI. In DNA, the CDR3 is TGTGCCAGCAGTTACTCGACCGCCGGACCCACTGAAGCTTTCTTT. Its translation: CASSYSTAGPTEAFF.

By share of the sample, this clonotype is medium-sized. The rearrangement joins TRBV4-3 to TRBJ1-2; D is possibly TRBD1 (5 bases). V lost 0 bases, J lost 3 bases, and 11 bases lay in between. There are 15 residues in the CDR3. Germline V lookup: CDR1 LGHNA, CDR2 YSLEER. The CDR3 DNA reads TGCGCCAGCAGCCAAGAGCGGGGGTTTGACTATGGCTACACCTTC. It codes for CASSQERGFDYGYTF.

Note on this clonotype: The germline gene is not matched at one end of the junction; a read error may be the cause. The V gene is TRBV2, the J gene TRBJ1-3; maybe TRBD1 (5 bases). Germline V gene lookup returns CDR1 SNHLY and CDR2 FYNNEI. The CDR3 is 15 amino acids. The CDR3 DNA reads as TGTGCCAGCACCTGGGACCCAAACTCCGGAAACACCGTATATTTT. This codes for CASTWDPNSGNTVYF. Together with reference TRBV2 and TRBJ1-3, the CDR3 gives the full variable domain: EPEVTQTPSHQVTQMGQEVILRCVPISNHLYFYWYRQILGQKVEFLVSFYNNEISEKSEIFDDQFSVERPDGSNFTLKIRSTKLEDSAMYFCASTWDPNSGNTVYFGEGSWLTVV.

This clonotype was seen ten or more times. V gene TRBV12-3 or TRBV12-4 combines with J gene TRBJ2-5; TRBD1 might be the D (5 bases). The CDR3 totals 13 residues. Trimming left V 3 bases short and J 3 bases short, with 8 bases between. CDR3 residues: CASSFFREETQYF. CDR3 in DNA: TGTGCCAGCAGTTTTTTCAGGGAAGAGACCCAGTACTTC.

By sample share, this clonotype is medium-sized. The chain uses TRBV28 and TRBJ2-7; maybe TRBD2 (5 bases). Germline values: CDR1 MDHEN, CDR2 SYDVKM. This CDR3 is built from 13 residues. The V and J ends lost 6 bases and 4 bases respectively, with 13 bases between them. DNA of the CDR3: TGTGCCAGCAGAGTTCAGAGCGGTTACGAGCAGTACTTC. Translated, it gives CASRVQSGYEQYF. Full variable domain (rest looked up from reference TRBV28 and TRBJ2-7): DVKVTQSSRYLVKRTGEKVFLECVQDMDHENMFWYRQDPGLGLRLIYFSYDVKMKEKGDIPEGYSVSREKKERFSLILESASTNQTSMYLCASRVQSGYEQYFGPGTRLTVT.

This clonotype was seen a handful of times. Just one base apart from a much larger clone, this may be a read error. This chain connects TRBV7-2 to TRBJ2-7, with D possibly matching TRBD2 (7 bases). The germline gives CDR1 SGHTA, CDR2 FQGNSA. Trimming took 5 bases from V and 4 from J, leaving 15 bases between them. The CDR3 is 14 amino acids. The CDR3 protein is CASSGGGGWYEQYF. The CDR3 DNA sequence: TGTGCCAGCAGCGGGGGGGGGGGCTGGTACGAGCAGTACTTC.

Within the sample, this clonotype is medium-sized. This rearrangement joins TRBV25-1 to TRBJ1-3, with no clear D. Trimming stripped 6 bases from V and 4 bases from J, with 4 bases between. The CDR3 is 11 amino acids. In germline, CDR1 is MGHDK, CDR2 SYGVNS. The CDR3 reads CASRVGNTIYF. The CDR3 DNA reads as TGTGCCAGCAGAGTCGGAAACACCATATATTTT.

This clonotype has a handful of counts. This chain uses TRBV15 with TRBJ2-3; D perhaps matches TRBD2 (6 bases). Germline V lookup: CDR1 LNHNV, CDR2 YYDKDF (reference sequence). Trimming cost V 7 bases and J 6 bases, with 17 bases left between them. The CDR3 totals 14 residues. CDR3 amino acids: CATTRPGESDTQYF. The DNA of the CDR3 is TGTGCCACCACCCGTCCGGGGGAGTCGGATACGCAGTATTTT.

This clonotype is medium-sized within its sample. J is TRBJ2-6 and V is TRBV11-2; D may be TRBD2 (6 bases). Trimming removed 6 bases from V and 4 bases from J, with 16 bases in between. The CDR3 contains 16 residues. Germline V lookup: CDR1 SGHAT, CDR2 FQNNGV. In DNA, the CDR3 is TGTGCCAGCAGTGGGGTAGAGGGACTCGGGGCCAACGTCCTGACTTTC. Protein sequence: CASSGVEGLGANVLTF.

By share, this clonotype counts as medium-sized. This sequence joins TRBV7-9 and TRBJ2-1; no definite D call. This CDR3 has 15 residues. V was trimmed by 5 bases and J by 6 bases, leaving 17 bases between them. Germline CDR1 reads SEHNR; CDR2 reads FQNEAQ (reference sequence). CDR3 bases: TGTGCCAGCAGCAACGGCCTGATGGACCCCAATGAGCAGTTCTTC. Its protein is CASSNGLMDPNEQFF.

The rearrangement uses TRBV27 and TRBJ2-2; D is possibly TRBD1 or TRBD2 (6 bases each). Trimming shortened V by 4 bases and J by 4 bases, and 16 bases separated the two germline ends. Germline V CDR1 and CDR2: MNHEY, SMNVEV (reference sequence). The CDR3 consists of 16 residues. The CDR3 coding sequence is TGTGCCAGCAGTTCAGGTGTAGGGGGAGGCACCGGGGAGCTGTTTTTT. It is translated as CASSSGVGGGTGELFF.

In its sample, this clonotype is medium-sized. This chain connects TRBV7-2 to TRBJ2-2, with D perhaps TRBD2 (5 bases). This CDR3 is 16 amino acids long. In germline, CDR1 is SGHTA, CDR2 FQGNSA. Trimming removed 3 bases at V and 4 bases at J, with 15 bases between. This CDR3 reads CASSFSVGGSTGELFF. CDR3 nucleotides: TGTGCCAGCAGCTTTTCCGTCGGTGGGAGCACCGGGGAGCTGTTTTTT.